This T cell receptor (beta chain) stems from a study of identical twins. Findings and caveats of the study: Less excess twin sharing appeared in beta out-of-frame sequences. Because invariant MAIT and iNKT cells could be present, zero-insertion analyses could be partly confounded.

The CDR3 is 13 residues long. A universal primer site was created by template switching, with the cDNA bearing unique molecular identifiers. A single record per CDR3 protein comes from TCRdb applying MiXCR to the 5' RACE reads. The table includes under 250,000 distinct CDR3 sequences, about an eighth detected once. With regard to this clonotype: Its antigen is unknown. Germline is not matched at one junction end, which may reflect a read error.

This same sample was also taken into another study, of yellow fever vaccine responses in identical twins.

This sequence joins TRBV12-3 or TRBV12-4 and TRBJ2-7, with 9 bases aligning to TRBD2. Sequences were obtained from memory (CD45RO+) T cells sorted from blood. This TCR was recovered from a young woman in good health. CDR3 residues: CASSLGASGTRNF. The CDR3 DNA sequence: TGTGCCAGCAGTTTAGGGGCTAGCGGGACGAGGAACTTC.